The 26 T cell receptor beta chains below all came from one sample that was sequenced in a study of cytomegalovirus exposure and HLA in healthy donors. PCR amplification relied on 60 Vbeta primers (plus 13 Jbeta primers). Repertoires were generated with immunoSEQ multiplex PCR, while TCRdb's copy carries only in-frame clones and drops some. This sample has roughly 240,000 clones; 78% occur once, and the top ten carry less than 0.6%. Source material: PBMCs. The receptors here all came from a boy younger than 18 in good health and CMV-seronegative.

V usage is TRBV6-1 and J usage is TRBJ1-2, with unresolved D. Germline V CDR1 and CDR2: MNHNS, SASEGT. The ends were cut back, 2 bases at V and 2 bases at J, with 6 bases in the middle. The CDR3 is made up of 13 amino acids. The CDR3 DNA follows: TGTGCCAGCAGTGAAAGGCGGAACTATGGCTACACCTTC. It encodes CASSERRNYGYTF.

The CDR3, as DNA: TGTGCCAGCAGCTTCGGGGTGTCCTACAATGAGCAGTTCTTC. Encoded protein: CASSFGVSYNEQFF. This chain links TRBV11-3 with TRBJ2-1, with TRBD2 as a possible D gene (5 bases). CDR3 length: 14 amino acids. Germline V gene lookup returns CDR1 SGHNT and CDR2 YENEEA. Between the trimmed V and J ends, which lost 3 bases and 1 base, there was a span of 7 bases.

The rearrangement joins TRBV11-3 to TRBJ2-2; 12 bases are a match to TRBD1. Germline V gene data show CDR1 as SGHNT and CDR2 as YENEEA. This CDR3 is built from 19 residues. V lost 3 bases and J lost 3; bases outside the gene matches: 11. The CDR3 region is CASSLTIRDRGPDTGELFF. CDR3 in DNA: TGTGCCAGCAGCTTGACCATCCGGGACAGGGGGCCAGACACCGGGGAGCTGTTTTTT.

The rearrangement uses TRBV6-1 and TRBJ2-7, with D maybe TRBD1 (5 bases). The CDR3 is 15 residues long. V lost 6 bases and J 0 bases, leaving 15 bases between the germline ends. Looked up from germline, CDR1 is MNHNS and CDR2 is SASEGT. CDR3 in DNA: TGTGCCAGCAGACCCCCAGGGCTGAGCTCCTACGAGCAGTACTTC. Translated, it gives CASRPPGLSSYEQYF.

The gene calls are TRBV19 and TRBJ1-2; 7 nucleotides agree with TRBD1. Germline CDR1 LNHDA, CDR2 SQIVND (reference sequence). J lost 4 bases, V lost 9 bases, and 8 bases had no gene match. This CDR3 has 13 residues. For the CDR3, the DNA is TGTGCCAGCCAGGGGGGCAGAATCTATGGCTACACCTTC. Translating it yields CASQGGRIYGYTF.

A few counts support this clone. The V and J genes are TRBV6-6 and TRBJ2-7; possibly TRBD1 for D (6 bases). Germline V CDR1 and CDR2: MNHNY, SVGAGI (reference sequence). The V end was cut by 2 bases, the J end by 5 bases, with 13 bases between. CDR3 size: 14 residues. The CDR3 region is CASSYRQGYDEQYF. CDR3 nucleotides: TGTGCCAGCAGTTACCGGCAGGGGTACGACGAGCAGTACTTC.

This clone was observed a handful of times. Other DNA sequences in this sample translate to the same CDR3. The J gene is TRBJ1-1, the V gene TRBV5-1; weak D call: TRBD1 (5 bases). This CDR3 has 14 residues. Germline V gene data show CDR1 as SGHRS and CDR2 as YFSETQ. Trimming stripped 0 bases from V and 0 bases from J, with 6 bases between. The CDR3 DNA follows: TGCGCCAGCAGCTTGGACAGGCTGAACACTGAAGCTTTCTTT. This sequence encodes CASSLDRLNTEAFF. Looking up the rest from reference TRBV5-1 and TRBJ1-1 gives the full variable domain: KAGVTQTPRYLIKTRGQQVTLSCSPISGHRSVSWYQQTPGQGLQFLFEYFSETQRNKGNFPGRFSGRQFSNSRSEMNVSTLELGDSALYLCASSLDRLNTEAFFGQGTRLTVV.

The chain uses TRBV10-3 and TRBJ1-1, with 9 bases fitting TRBD1. Per the germline V gene, CDR1 is ENHRY and CDR2 is SYGVKD. This CDR3 has 13 residues. The trim removed 10 bases at V and 1 base at J, leaving 4 bases unmatched. The CDR3 coding sequence is TGTGCCACCACGGACAGGGGGAACACTGAAGCTTTCTTT. This translates into CATTDRGNTEAFF.

The chain links TRBV12-5 to TRBJ2-2, with TRBD1 matching 8 bases. The J segment lost 5 bases and the V segment lost 4 bases, leaving 6 bases of the junction unmatched. There are 15 residues in the CDR3. Germline values: CDR1 LGHNT, CDR2 FRNRAP. Here the CDR3 reads CASGSPTGETGELFF. CDR3 DNA: TGTGCTAGTGGTTCCCCGACAGGGGAAACCGGGGAGCTGTTTTTT.

The chain combines TRBV6-1 with TRBJ2-7, with D perhaps matching TRBD2 (6 bases). Trimming removed 2 bases at V and 3 bases at J, with 11 bases between. The germline V gene has CDR1 MNHNS and CDR2 SASEGT. The CDR3 has 14 amino acids. CDR3 loop: CASSEYGGDYEQYF. The CDR3 DNA reads TGTGCCAGCAGTGAATATGGAGGGGACTACGAGCAGTACTTC.

The V call is TRBV7-6, the J call TRBJ2-7; 7 bases map to TRBD1. J was trimmed by 3 bases and V by 8 bases; bases with no gene match: 13. Per germline, CDR1 SGHVS and CDR2 FNYEAQ. The CDR3 runs 15 residues. The CDR3: CASGTPGQLYYEQYF. The CDR3 DNA sequence: TGTGCCAGCGGGACCCCGGGACAGCTGTACTACGAGCAGTACTTC.

The V and J genes are TRBV10-1 and TRBJ1-5; 8 positions match TRBD1. Per germline, CDR1 WNHNN and CDR2 SYGVQD (reference sequence). This CDR3 region has 15 residues. J was trimmed by 3 bases and V by 6 bases; bases with no gene match: 7. This CDR3 is CASSPGQGLNQPQHF. CDR3 sequence (DNA): TGCGCCAGCAGCCCCGGACAGGGACTCAATCAGCCCCAGCATTTT.

The genes are TRBV5-1 and TRBJ2-5; TRBD2 aligns across 7 bases. Germline V gene sequence: CDR1 SGHRS, CDR2 YFSETQ. This CDR3 is 15 amino acids long. V shed 4 bases, J shed 10 bases, and the junction held 16 bases outside the gene matches. The CDR3 spells CASSPGVGGSSDQYF. In DNA form, the CDR3 reads TGCGCCAGCAGCCCTGGAGTGGGGGGGTCTTCGGACCAGTACTTC.

The V and J genes are TRBV5-6 and TRBJ1-2; D perhaps matches TRBD1 (6 bases). Germline CDR1 SGHDT, CDR2 YYEEEE. The CDR3 has 16 amino acids. V was cut by 1 base and J by 8 bases, with 21 bases left in between. The CDR3 DNA follows: TGTGCCAGCAGCTTGTTCCCAGGGGAAGAAGTAAGCGGCTACACCTTC. Amino acids: CASSLFPGEEVSGYTF.

The V and J genes are TRBV29-1 and TRBJ1-1; D ambiguous. V gave up 4 bases and J gave up 1 base, with 7 bases separating them. CDR3 size: 12 residues. In germline, CDR1 is SQVTM, CDR2 ANQGSEA. CDR3 residues: CSVVSQNTEAFF. CDR3 nucleotide sequence: TGCAGCGTTGTGAGTCAGAACACTGAAGCTTTCTTT.

The chain has TRBV30 and TRBJ1-2; D remains unclear. Germline V gene data show CDR1 as GTSNPN and CDR2 as SVGIG (reference sequence). The CDR3 extends over 14 amino acids. Deletions cut 5 bases from V and 6 bases from J, with 19 bases between. The CDR3 DNA sequence: TGTGCCTGGGCGACGTCCTCCGGGGTTAATGGCTACACCTTC. Its protein product is CAWATSSGVNGYTF. The full variable domain, in which reference TRBV30 and TRBJ1-2 provide the parts outside the CDR3, is SQTIHQWPATLVQPVGSPLSLECTVEGTSNPNLYWYRQAAGRGLQLLFYSVGIGQISSEVPQNLSASRPQDRQFILSSKKLLLSDSGFYLCAWATSSGVNGYTFGSGTRLTVV.

Remarks on this clone: Its ends do not fully match the called genes, so a read error is possible. The CDR3 coding sequence is TGTGCCAGCAGTGAAGTAGCGGAAATAGCGGAAGACTTC. Translated, it gives CASSEVAEIAEDF. This chain joins TRBV6-1 and TRBJ2-7; perhaps TRBD2 as D (6 bases). Germline assignment: CDR1 MNHNS and CDR2 SASEGT. The CDR3 consists of 13 residues.

The chain employs TRBV5-1 and TRBJ2-2; 9 positions match TRBD2. Germline lookup yields CDR1 SGHRS and CDR2 YFSETQ. This CDR3 contains 18 residues. V lost 1 base to trimming and J lost 0 bases; unmatched junction nucleotides: 7. The CDR3 nucleotides are TGCGCCAGCAGCTTGTATAGCGGGGGCAATGCGAACACCGGGGAGCTGTTTTTT. As protein: CASSLYSGGNANTGELFF. The entire variable domain, with the rest obtained from reference TRBV5-1 and TRBJ2-2, is as follows: KAGVTQTPRYLIKTRGQQVTLSCSPISGHRSVSWYQQTPGQGLQFLFEYFSETQRNKGNFPGRFSGRQFSNSRSEMNVSTLELGDSALYLCASSLYSGGNANTGELFFGEGSRLTVL.

This sequence joins TRBV7-2 and TRBJ2-1; unclear D gene. CDR1 and CDR2 from the germline V gene are SGHTA and FQGNSA. The CDR3 has 13 residues. V was clipped by 1 base and J by 6 bases, with 7 bases between them. This CDR3 is CASSLVPVNEQFF. CDR3 nucleotide sequence: TGTGCCAGCAGCTTAGTCCCCGTCAATGAGCAGTTCTTC. The full variable domain, its missing parts supplied by reference TRBV7-2 and TRBJ2-1, is GAGVSQSPSNKVTEKGKDVELRCDPISGHTALYWYRQSLGQGLEFLIYFQGNSAPDKSGLPSDRFSAERTGGSVSTLTIQRTQQEDSAVYLCASSLVPVNEQFFGPGTRLTVL.

The chain is built from TRBV7-2 and TRBJ2-1; TRBD2 matches at 7 bases. With 6 bases clipped from V and 7 bases from J, the junction kept 12 bases outside the gene matches. The germline gives CDR1 SGHTA, CDR2 FQGNSA. The CDR3 is made up of 15 amino acids. CDR3 protein: CASSQRAGRQNEQFF. CDR3 in DNA: TGTGCCAGCAGTCAACGAGCGGGAAGGCAAAATGAGCAGTTCTTC.

The chain links TRBV6-6 to TRBJ2-1; no definite D call. Trimming took off 3 bases at V and 9 bases at J, with 6 bases between the two ends. Germline assignment: CDR1 MNHNY and CDR2 SVGAGI (reference sequence). The CDR3 has 11 amino acids. The CDR3 DNA reads TGTGCCAGCAGTTATTTGAGTGAGCAGTTCTTC. Translating it yields CASSYLSEQFF.

The J gene is TRBJ2-2, the V gene TRBV15, with D possibly matching TRBD2 (5 bases). This CDR3 contains 14 residues. The germline V gene has CDR1 LNHNV and CDR2 YYDKDF (reference sequence). The ends were cut back, 1 base at V and 5 bases at J, with 8 bases in the middle. The CDR3 DNA reads TGTGCCACCAGCAGAGCAAGAGGGACCGGGGAGCTGTTTTTT. Its protein product is CATSRARGTGELFF. The complete variable domain, with remaining parts taken from reference TRBV15 and TRBJ2-2, reads DAMVIQNPRYQVTQFGKPVTLSCSQTLNHNVMYWYQQKSSQAPKLLFHYYDKDFNNEADTPDNFQSRRPNTSFCFLDIRSPGLGDTAMYLCATSRARGTGELFFGEGSRLTVL.

V and J are TRBV27 and TRBJ1-6, with 7 bases fitting TRBD1. Unmatched junction bases numbered 3, after V lost 3 bases and J lost 7 bases. Germline CDR1 and CDR2: MNHEY and SMNVEV (reference sequence). The length of the CDR3 is 14 residues. CDR3 in DNA: TGTGCCAGCAGTTTCAGCAGGGGGAATTCACCCCTCCACTTT. Translating it yields CASSFSRGNSPLHF.

The genes are TRBV5-1 and TRBJ1-3; possibly TRBD1 for D (5 bases). There are 15 residues in the CDR3. The germline V and J ends were trimmed by 2 bases and 0 bases, with 9 bases remaining between them. Looked up from germline, CDR1 is SGHRS and CDR2 is YFSETQ. CDR3 protein: CASSLSTVSGNTIYF. The CDR3 DNA follows: TGCGCCAGCAGCTTATCGACAGTCTCTGGAAACACCATATATTTT.

The V call is TRBV14, the J call TRBJ2-7; the match to TRBD1 covers 9 bases. The V gene end was trimmed by 0 bases and the J gene end by 5 bases; junction bases not matched to a gene: 14. The CDR3 length is 18 residues. Germline assignment: CDR1 SGHDN and CDR2 FVKESK. In DNA, the CDR3 is TGTGCCAGCAGCCAAGAATACAGGGTGGGCGGACAGGGGAACGAGCAGTACTTC. This codes for CASSQEYRVGGQGNEQYF.

This clone has just a few counts. The chain uses TRBV2 and TRBJ2-1, with a weak D call TRBD1 (6 bases). This CDR3 spans 15 amino acids. The V and J ends lost 4 bases and 1 base respectively, with 11 bases between them. The V gene's germline CDR1 is SNHLY and CDR2 FYNNEI. In DNA, the CDR3 is TGTGCCAGCAGTGCGCACAGGGTTTCCTACAATGAGCAGTTCTTC. Amino acids: CASSAHRVSYNEQFF.